Listed here are 21 T cell receptor beta chains from one sample, sequenced in a study of shared clonotypes between healthy human individuals. Only in-frame clones appear in the TCRdb table, and some are missing; sequencing was by immunoSEQ multiplex PCR. The data show around 990,000 clones, 60% to 80% seen once. Specimen: memory CD4+ T cells from PBMCs. Subset here: CD45RA-negative fraction. These receptors all come from a man between 18 and 35 years old in good health. Some clones in this sample may be carry-over from other donors' samples.

The chain combines TRBV5-1 with TRBJ2-1; D possibly matches TRBD1 or TRBD2 (5 bases each). The germline gives CDR1 SGHRS, CDR2 YFSETQ. V was trimmed by 0 bases and J by 4 bases, leaving 8 bases between them. This CDR3 is 14 amino acids long. CDR3 coding DNA: TGCGCCAGCAGCTTGGGGGACGAATACAATGAGCAGTTCTTC. Its translation: CASSLGDEYNEQFF.

The chain employs TRBV2 and TRBJ1-1, with 7 bases that match TRBD1. J was trimmed by 6 bases and V by 4 bases; bases with no gene match: 5. The germline V gene encodes CDR1 SNHLY and CDR2 FYNNEI. This CDR3 has 13 amino acids. The CDR3, as DNA: TGTGCCAGCAGTGGACAGGGTCCCCCTGAAGCTTTCTTT. Residues: CASSGQGPPEAFF. The full variable domain, with the rest looked up from reference TRBV2 and TRBJ1-1, is EPEVTQTPSHQVTQMGQEVILRCVPISNHLYFYWYRQILGQKVEFLVSFYNNEISEKSEIFDDQFSVERPDGSNFTLKIRSTKLEDSAMYFCASSGQGPPEAFFGQGTRLTVV.

A remark on this clone: The same CDR3 also results from other DNA sequences found in this sample. The chain uses TRBV11-3 and TRBJ2-7; no definite D call. Trimming pared 1 base from V and 1 base from J, leaving 5 bases between. The germline CDR1 and CDR2 sequences are SGHNT and YENEEA. The CDR3 has 13 residues. The CDR3, as DNA: TGTGCCAGCAGCTTAGGGCAGTCCTACGAGCAGTACTTC. Amino acids: CASSLGQSYEQYF.

This sequence joins TRBV28 and TRBJ1-2; no firm D call. CDR1 is MDHEN, CDR2 SYDVKM, per germline. The CDR3 spans 14 residues. Trimming removed 7 bases from V and 5 bases from J, with 17 bases in between. Here the CDR3 reads CASTFHPSGYGYTF. Here the CDR3 DNA reads TGTGCCAGCACCTTTCACCCCTCGGGGTATGGCTACACCTTC.

The chain couples TRBV28 to TRBJ1-5, with a tentative D call TRBD1 (6 bases). Per germline, CDR1 MDHEN and CDR2 SYDVKM. The CDR3 length is 17 residues. Between the trimmed V and J ends, which lost 3 bases and 9 bases, there was a span of 24 bases. The CDR3 coding sequence is TGTGCCAGCAGTTTGCCTCTAGCGGACAGCCTCGGGAGGCCCCAGCATTTT. Translated: CASSLPLADSLGRPQHF.

This clone came up once. V and J are TRBV6-6 and TRBJ2-1; a possible D gene is TRBD2 (6 bases). The V and J ends lost 2 bases and 15 bases respectively, with 14 bases between them. Looked up from germline, CDR1 is MNHNY and CDR2 is SVGAGI (reference sequence). This CDR3 region has 12 residues. CDR3 region: CASSYRQGLMFF. The CDR3, as DNA: TGTGCCAGCAGTTACCGCCAGGGACTGATGTTCTTC.

The genes are TRBV5-1 and TRBJ1-4, with unresolved D. The CDR3 runs to 15 residues. V lost 2 bases and J lost 8, with 16 bases in between. Germline V gives CDR1 SGHRS, CDR2 YFSETQ. CDR3 loop: CASSLSTHYAEKLFF. In DNA, the CDR3 is TGCGCCAGCAGCTTATCCACTCATTACGCGGAAAAACTGTTTTTT.

V is TRBV28 and J is TRBJ2-5; D gene ambiguous. V was cut by 1 base and J by 2 bases, with 8 bases left in between. The V gene's germline CDR1 is MDHEN and CDR2 SYDVKM. The CDR3 runs to 14 residues. The CDR3 sequence is CASSLSSAQETQYF. The CDR3 DNA reads as TGTGCCAGCAGTTTATCGAGCGCACAAGAGACCCAGTACTTC. Full variable domain (outside the CDR3, taken from reference TRBV28 and TRBJ2-5): DVKVTQSSRYLVKRTGEKVFLECVQDMDHENMFWYRQDPGLGLRLIYFSYDVKMKEKGDIPEGYSVSREKKERFSLILESASTNQTSMYLCASSLSSAQETQYFGPGTRLLVL.

The rearrangement joins TRBV10-3 to TRBJ1-5; D might be TRBD1 (5 bases). V was cut by 1 base and J by 5 bases, with 9 bases left in between. The CDR3 has 14 amino acids. Germline V gives CDR1 ENHRY, CDR2 SYGVKD. CDR3 nucleotides: TGTGCCATCAGTGAGTTAGGGACTGATCAGCCCCAGCATTTT. Amino acids: CAISELGTDQPQHF.

The chain couples TRBV6-6 to TRBJ2-4; 8 bases line up with TRBD1. The CDR3 has 14 amino acids. V shed 5 bases, J shed 7 bases, and the junction held 7 bases outside the gene matches. Germline lookup yields CDR1 MNHNY and CDR2 SVGAGI (reference sequence). The CDR3 nucleotides are TGTGCCAGCAGTAGCTCCCGGGACAGGAACATTCAGTACTTC. Residues: CASSSSRDRNIQYF.

The chain uses TRBV4-1 and TRBJ1-4; TRBD1 matches 9 bases. V was pared by 2 bases and J by 10 bases, with 11 bases of the junction left unmatched. Per germline, CDR1 MGHRA and CDR2 YSYEKL. The CDR3 has 16 residues. CDR3 sequence reads: CASSQSTGTGYGKLFF. CDR3 in DNA: TGCGCCAGCAGCCAATCAACCGGGACAGGGTACGGAAAACTGTTTTTT.

This sequence joins TRBV2 and TRBJ2-7; D not certain. Germline V gene lookup returns CDR1 SNHLY and CDR2 FYNNEI. This CDR3 region has 11 residues. Trimming cost V 1 base and J 5 bases, with 3 bases left between them. The CDR3 spells CASSEVDEQYF. The CDR3 nucleotides read TGTGCCAGCAGTGAAGTGGACGAGCAGTACTTC.

This clone was counted once. Other DNA variants within this sample encode the same CDR3. The chain combines TRBV28 with TRBJ1-5; D is undetermined. This CDR3 spans 15 amino acids. Trimming stripped 6 bases from V and 0 bases from J, with 12 bases between. The germline V gene encodes CDR1 MDHEN and CDR2 SYDVKM. The CDR3 region is CASRGGGYSNQPQHF. CDR3 in DNA: TGTGCCAGCAGGGGCGGCGGTTATAGCAATCAGCCCCAGCATTTT.

A remark on this clone: Other nucleotide sequences in the sample specify the same CDR3. The rearrangement links TRBV9 to TRBJ1-3; unclear D gene. Germline CDR1 is SGDLS and CDR2 is YYNGEE. There are 11 residues in the CDR3. Trimming left V 0 bases short and J 8 bases short, with 3 bases between. CDR3: CASSVGDTIYF. Here the CDR3 DNA reads TGTGCCAGCAGCGTAGGGGACACCATATATTTT.

The chain carries TRBV5-5 and TRBJ1-5; D is unclear. The germline gives CDR1 SGHKS, CDR2 YYEKEE (reference sequence). This CDR3 has 15 residues. The V end was cut by 0 bases, the J end by 3 bases, with 10 bases between. In nucleotides, the CDR3 is TGTGCCAGCAGCTTGGGGGTAGAGCCCAATCAGCCCCAGCATTTT. This sequence encodes CASSLGVEPNQPQHF.

This rearrangement joins TRBV11-2 to TRBJ1-1; 7 bases are shared with TRBD1. The CDR3 contains 12 residues. Trimming at V came to 6 bases and at J to 8 bases, leaving 6 bases not matched to a gene. CDR1 is SGHAT, CDR2 FQNNGV, per germline. The CDR3 sequence is CASSSRTGEAFF. As DNA, the CDR3 is TGTGCCAGCAGTTCTCGGACAGGAGAAGCTTTCTTT. Drawing the rest from reference TRBV11-2 and TRBJ1-1, the complete variable domain is EAGVAQSPRYKIIEKRQSVAFWCNPISGHATLYWYQQILGQGPKLLIQFQNNGVVDDSQLPKDRFSAERLKGVDSTLKIQPAKLEDSAVYLCASSSRTGEAFFGQGTRLTVV.

This rearrangement joins TRBV28 to TRBJ2-5; the D gene is possibly TRBD2 (6 bases). CDR3 length: 16 amino acids. CDR1 and CDR2 from the germline V gene are MDHEN and SYDVKM. Deletions cut 7 bases from V and 5 bases from J, with 23 bases between. The CDR3 coding sequence is TGTGCCAGCACCCCACCCCAGCGGGCGACGAGGGAGACCCAGTACTTC. It is translated as CASTPPQRATRETQYF. Together with reference TRBV28 and TRBJ2-5, the CDR3 gives the full variable domain: DVKVTQSSRYLVKRTGEKVFLECVQDMDHENMFWYRQDPGLGLRLIYFSYDVKMKEKGDIPEGYSVSREKKERFSLILESASTNQTSMYLCASTPPQRATRETQYFGPGTRLLVL.

This chain joins TRBV5-6 and TRBJ2-3; perhaps TRBD1 as D (6 bases). The CDR3 runs 17 residues. V dropped 2 bases and J dropped 2 bases, with 18 bases sitting between them. Looked up from germline, CDR1 is SGHDT and CDR2 is YYEEEE. Written as DNA, the CDR3 is TGTGCCAGCAGCTTCGGTATGGGGCAGGGGAACACAGATACGCAGTATTTT. Translated, it gives CASSFGMGQGNTDTQYF.

Here the CDR3 DNA reads TGTGCCAGCAGCTTAGGGGGCGGGGGCGCGCGGGGCGAGACCCAGTACTTC. Its translation: CASSLGGGGARGETQYF. The chain employs TRBV7-7 and TRBJ2-5; tentative D call: TRBD2 (7 bases). V lost 1 base and J lost 5, with 20 bases in between. Germline CDR1 and CDR2: SSHAT and FNYEAQ (reference sequence). The CDR3 loop spans 17 amino acids. The full variable domain, its missing parts supplied by reference TRBV7-7 and TRBJ2-5, is GAGVSQSPRYKVTKRGQDVTLRCDPISSHATLYWYQQALGQGPEFLTYFNYEAQPDKSGLPSDRFSAERPEGSISTLTIQRTEQRDSAMYRCASSLGGGGARGETQYFGPGTRLLVL.

Here the CDR3 reads CASSPKRASGAGGTQYF. The DNA of the CDR3 is TGTGCCAGCAGCCCGAAAAGGGCTAGCGGGGCCGGGGGTACGCAGTATTTT. V gene TRBV9 combines with J gene TRBJ2-3, with 9 bases aligning to TRBD2. Germline assignment: CDR1 SGDLS and CDR2 YYNGEE. The junction had 17 bases not matched to a gene; V was cut back by 4 bases and J by 8 bases. The CDR3 contains 17 residues.

The rearrangement joins TRBV7-3 to TRBJ1-2; D is unresolved. CDR3 size: 13 residues. From germline, CDR1 is SGHTA and CDR2 FQGTGA. V was trimmed by 2 bases and J by 8 bases, leaving 12 bases between them. CDR3 sequence reads: CASSLGHSRGYTF. DNA for the CDR3: TGTGCCAGCAGCTTAGGGCACTCAAGGGGCTACACCTTC.